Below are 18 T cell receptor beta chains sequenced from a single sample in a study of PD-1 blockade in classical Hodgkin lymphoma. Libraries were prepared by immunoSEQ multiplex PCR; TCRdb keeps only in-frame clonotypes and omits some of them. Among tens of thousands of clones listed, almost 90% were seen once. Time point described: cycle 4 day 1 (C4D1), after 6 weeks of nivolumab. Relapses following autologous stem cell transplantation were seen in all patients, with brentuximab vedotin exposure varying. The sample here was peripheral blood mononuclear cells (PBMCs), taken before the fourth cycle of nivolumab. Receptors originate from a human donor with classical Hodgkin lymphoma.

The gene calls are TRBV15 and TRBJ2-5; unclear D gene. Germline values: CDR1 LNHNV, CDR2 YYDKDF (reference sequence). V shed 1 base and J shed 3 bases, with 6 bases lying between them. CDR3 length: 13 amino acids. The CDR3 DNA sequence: TGTGCCACCAGCAGAGTTGCGGAAGAGACCCAGTACTTC. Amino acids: CATSRVAEETQYF.

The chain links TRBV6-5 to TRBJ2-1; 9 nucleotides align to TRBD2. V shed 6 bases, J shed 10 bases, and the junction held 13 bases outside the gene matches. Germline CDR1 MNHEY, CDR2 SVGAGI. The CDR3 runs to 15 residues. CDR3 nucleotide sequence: TGTGCCAGCAGAGCCGGGACTAGCCTAAGTCGAGAGCAGTTCTTC. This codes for CASRAGTSLSREQFF.

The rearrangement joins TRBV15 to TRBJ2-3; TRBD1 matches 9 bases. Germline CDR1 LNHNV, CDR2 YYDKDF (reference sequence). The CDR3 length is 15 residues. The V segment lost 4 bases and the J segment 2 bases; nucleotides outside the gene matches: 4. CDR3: CATSKQGAFTDTQYF. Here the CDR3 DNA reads TGTGCCACCAGCAAACAGGGGGCCTTCACAGATACGCAGTATTTT.

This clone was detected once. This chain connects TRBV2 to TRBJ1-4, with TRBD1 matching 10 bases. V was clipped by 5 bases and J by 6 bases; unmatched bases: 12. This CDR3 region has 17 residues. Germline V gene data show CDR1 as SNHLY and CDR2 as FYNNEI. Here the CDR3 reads CASSPSVPTGGYEKLFF. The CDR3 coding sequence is TGTGCCAGCAGTCCCTCCGTCCCGACAGGGGGCTATGAAAAACTGTTTTTT.

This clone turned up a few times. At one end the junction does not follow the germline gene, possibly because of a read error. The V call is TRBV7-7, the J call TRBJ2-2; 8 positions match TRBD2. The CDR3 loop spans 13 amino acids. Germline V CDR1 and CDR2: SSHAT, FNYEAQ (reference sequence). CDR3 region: CASSLAGPGELFF. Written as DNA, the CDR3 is TGTGCTAGCAGCTTAGCGGGACCCGGGGAGCTGTTTTTT.

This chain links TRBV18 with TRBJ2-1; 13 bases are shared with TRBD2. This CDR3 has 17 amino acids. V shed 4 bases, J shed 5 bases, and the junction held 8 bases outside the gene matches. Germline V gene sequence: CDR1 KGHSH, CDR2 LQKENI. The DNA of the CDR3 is TGTGCCAGCTCACGAGGGACTAGCGGGGCTGTAAACAATGAGCAGTTCTTC. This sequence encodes CASSRGTSGAVNNEQFF.

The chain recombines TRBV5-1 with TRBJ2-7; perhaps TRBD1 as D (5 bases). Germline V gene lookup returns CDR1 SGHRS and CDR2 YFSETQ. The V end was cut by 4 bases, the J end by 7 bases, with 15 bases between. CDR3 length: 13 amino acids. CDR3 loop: CASSLTALGEQYF. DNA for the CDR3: TGCGCCAGCAGCCTGACAGCGTTAGGGGAGCAGTACTTC.

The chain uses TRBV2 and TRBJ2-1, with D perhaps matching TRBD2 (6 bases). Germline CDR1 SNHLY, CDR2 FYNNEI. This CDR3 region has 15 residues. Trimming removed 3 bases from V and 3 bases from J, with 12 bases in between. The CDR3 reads CASSEGRELYNEQFF. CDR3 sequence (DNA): TGTGCCAGCAGTGAGGGTCGGGAGCTCTACAATGAGCAGTTCTTC.

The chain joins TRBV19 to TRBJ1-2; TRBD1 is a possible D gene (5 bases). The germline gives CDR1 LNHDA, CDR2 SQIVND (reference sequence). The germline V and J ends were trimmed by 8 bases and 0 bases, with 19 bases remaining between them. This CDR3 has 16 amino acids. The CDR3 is CASGAGRPVANYGYTF. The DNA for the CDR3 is TGTGCCAGTGGGGCGGGACGGCCTGTGGCTAACTATGGCTACACCTTC.

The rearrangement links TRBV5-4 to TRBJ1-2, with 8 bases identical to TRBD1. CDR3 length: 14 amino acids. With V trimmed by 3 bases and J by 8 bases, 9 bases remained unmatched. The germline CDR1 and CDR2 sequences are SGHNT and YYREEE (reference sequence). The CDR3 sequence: CASSYQGAVNGYTF. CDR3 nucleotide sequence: TGTGCCAGCAGCTATCAGGGGGCGGTAAACGGCTACACCTTC.

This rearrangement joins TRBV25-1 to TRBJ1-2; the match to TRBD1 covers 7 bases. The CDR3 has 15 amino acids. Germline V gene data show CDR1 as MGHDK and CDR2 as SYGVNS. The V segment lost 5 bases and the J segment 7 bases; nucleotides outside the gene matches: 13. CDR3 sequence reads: CASSPSATGRGGYTF. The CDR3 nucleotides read TGTGCCAGCAGTCCCTCCGCGACAGGGAGGGGTGGCTACACCTTC.

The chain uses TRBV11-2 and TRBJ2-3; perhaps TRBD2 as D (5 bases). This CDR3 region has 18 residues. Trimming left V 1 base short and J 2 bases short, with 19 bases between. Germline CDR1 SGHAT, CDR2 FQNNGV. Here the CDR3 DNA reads TGTGCCAGCAGCTTAGGACCCTTTAGAGCGGAACCCACAGATACGCAGTATTTT. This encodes CASSLGPFRAEPTDTQYF.

Written as DNA, the CDR3 is TGTGCCAGCAGCGTAGGGACAGTCACAGATACGCAGTATTTT. Amino acids: CASSVGTVTDTQYF. The rearrangement links TRBV9 to TRBJ2-3; a possible D gene is TRBD1 (6 bases). The V and J ends lost 0 bases and 2 bases respectively, with 7 bases between them. CDR3 length: 14 residues. Germline V gives CDR1 SGDLS, CDR2 YYNGEE.

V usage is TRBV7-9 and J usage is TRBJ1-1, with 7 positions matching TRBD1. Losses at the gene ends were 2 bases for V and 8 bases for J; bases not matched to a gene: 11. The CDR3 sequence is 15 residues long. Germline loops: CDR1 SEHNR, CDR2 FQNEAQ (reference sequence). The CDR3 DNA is TGTGCCAGCAGCTTAACACAACAGGGGAGGAGGGAAGCTTTCTTT. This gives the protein CASSLTQQGRREAFF.

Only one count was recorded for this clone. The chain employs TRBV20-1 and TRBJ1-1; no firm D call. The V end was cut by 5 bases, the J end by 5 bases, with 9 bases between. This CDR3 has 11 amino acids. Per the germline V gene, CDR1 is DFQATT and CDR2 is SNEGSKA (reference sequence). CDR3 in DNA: TGCAGTGCTCAAGCTTTTACTGAAGCTTTCTTT. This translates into CSAQAFTEAFF.

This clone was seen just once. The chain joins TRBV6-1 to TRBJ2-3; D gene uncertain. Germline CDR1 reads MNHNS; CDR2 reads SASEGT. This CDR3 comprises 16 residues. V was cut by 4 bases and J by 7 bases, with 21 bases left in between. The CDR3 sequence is CASSVEWQGGVYTQYF. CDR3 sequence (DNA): TGTGCCAGCAGTGTTGAGTGGCAAGGTGGAGTCTATACGCAGTATTTT.

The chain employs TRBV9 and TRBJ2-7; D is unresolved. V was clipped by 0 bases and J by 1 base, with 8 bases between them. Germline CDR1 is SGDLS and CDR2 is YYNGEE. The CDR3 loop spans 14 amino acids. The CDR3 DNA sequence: TGTGCCAGCAGCGTAGGACGGCAGTCCTACGAGCAGTACTTC. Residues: CASSVGRQSYEQYF.

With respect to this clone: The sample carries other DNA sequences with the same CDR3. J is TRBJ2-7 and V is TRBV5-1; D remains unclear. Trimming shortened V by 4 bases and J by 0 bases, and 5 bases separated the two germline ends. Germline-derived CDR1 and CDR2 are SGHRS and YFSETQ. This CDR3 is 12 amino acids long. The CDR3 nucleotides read TGCGCCAGCAGCACAGACTCCTACGAGCAGTACTTC. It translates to CASSTDSYEQYF.